These 6 T cell receptor beta chains were sequenced from one sample in a study of cytomegalovirus exposure and HLA in healthy donors. Both 60 Vbeta primers and 13 Jbeta primers went into the PCR. TCRdb's table, derived via immunoSEQ multiplex PCR, lists solely in-frame clones and lacks some. The sample records about 69,000 clones, roughly 71% being singletons. The specimen sequenced was PBMCs. These receptors were collected from a woman in her sixties or seventies in good health and CMV-seropositive.

The V gene is TRBV19, the J gene TRBJ2-7; 12 positions agree with TRBD2. Germline V gene sequence: CDR1 LNHDA, CDR2 SQIVND (reference sequence). J lost 1 base, V lost 2 bases, and 6 bases had no gene match. The CDR3 spans 17 residues. The CDR3 spells CASSITLAGGGSYEQYF. The DNA for the CDR3 is TGTGCCAGTAGTATAACACTAGCGGGAGGAGGGTCCTACGAGCAGTACTTC. Supplemented by reference TRBV19 and TRBJ2-7, the full variable domain reads DGGITQSPKYLFRKEGQNVTLSCEQNLNHDAMYWYRQDPGQGLRLIYYSQIVNDFQKGDIAEGYSVSREKKESFPLTVTSAQKNPTAFYLCASSITLAGGGSYEQYFGPGTRLTVT.

This CDR3 reads CASSRLAGRSGANVLTF. The CDR3 bases are TGCGCCAGCAGCCGTTTGGCGGGCCGCTCTGGGGCCAACGTCCTGACTTTC. V gene TRBV4-1 combines with J gene TRBJ2-6; tentative D call: TRBD2 (5 bases). This CDR3 is 17 amino acids long. Germline values: CDR1 MGHRA, CDR2 YSYEKL. The V end was cut by 4 bases, the J end by 0 bases, with 13 bases between.

The V and J genes are TRBV2 and TRBJ1-6; the D gene is possibly TRBD1 (6 bases). Germline lookup yields CDR1 SNHLY and CDR2 FYNNEI. The CDR3 runs 11 residues. The ends were cut back, 7 bases at V and 9 bases at J, with 7 bases in the middle. As DNA, the CDR3 is TGTGCCAGCAACAGGGCTTCACCCCTCCACTTT. It specifies CASNRASPLHF.

This CDR3 reads CASSTSGMTDTQYF. The CDR3 region has the DNA TGTGCCAGTAGTACTAGCGGGATGACAGATACGCAGTATTTT. The chain uses TRBV19 and TRBJ2-3; TRBD2 agrees at 9 bases. The CDR3 contains 14 residues. V lost 4 bases to trimming and J lost 3 bases; unmatched junction nucleotides: 2. Germline V lookup: CDR1 LNHDA, CDR2 SQIVND (reference sequence).

The chain uses TRBV5-1 and TRBJ2-7, with TRBD2 matching over 7 bases. The length of the CDR3 is 14 residues. Germline CDR1 SGHRS, CDR2 YFSETQ. After removal of 2 bases from V and 5 bases from J, the junction contained 7 bases not matched to a gene. The CDR3 nucleotides are TGCGCCAGCAGCTTCCGGGGAGGGTCTGACGAGCAGTACTTC. Translating it yields CASSFRGGSDEQYF.

Only one count was recorded for this clone. The CDR3 sequence: CAISVSQGGYYGYTF. The CDR3 bases are TGTGCCATCAGTGTGTCACAGGGCGGGTACTATGGCTACACCTTC. This sequence joins TRBV10-3 and TRBJ1-2; a weak D match, TRBD1 (6 bases). V lost 4 bases and J lost 3, with 15 bases in between. The CDR3 runs to 15 residues. The V gene's germline CDR1 is ENHRY and CDR2 SYGVKD.